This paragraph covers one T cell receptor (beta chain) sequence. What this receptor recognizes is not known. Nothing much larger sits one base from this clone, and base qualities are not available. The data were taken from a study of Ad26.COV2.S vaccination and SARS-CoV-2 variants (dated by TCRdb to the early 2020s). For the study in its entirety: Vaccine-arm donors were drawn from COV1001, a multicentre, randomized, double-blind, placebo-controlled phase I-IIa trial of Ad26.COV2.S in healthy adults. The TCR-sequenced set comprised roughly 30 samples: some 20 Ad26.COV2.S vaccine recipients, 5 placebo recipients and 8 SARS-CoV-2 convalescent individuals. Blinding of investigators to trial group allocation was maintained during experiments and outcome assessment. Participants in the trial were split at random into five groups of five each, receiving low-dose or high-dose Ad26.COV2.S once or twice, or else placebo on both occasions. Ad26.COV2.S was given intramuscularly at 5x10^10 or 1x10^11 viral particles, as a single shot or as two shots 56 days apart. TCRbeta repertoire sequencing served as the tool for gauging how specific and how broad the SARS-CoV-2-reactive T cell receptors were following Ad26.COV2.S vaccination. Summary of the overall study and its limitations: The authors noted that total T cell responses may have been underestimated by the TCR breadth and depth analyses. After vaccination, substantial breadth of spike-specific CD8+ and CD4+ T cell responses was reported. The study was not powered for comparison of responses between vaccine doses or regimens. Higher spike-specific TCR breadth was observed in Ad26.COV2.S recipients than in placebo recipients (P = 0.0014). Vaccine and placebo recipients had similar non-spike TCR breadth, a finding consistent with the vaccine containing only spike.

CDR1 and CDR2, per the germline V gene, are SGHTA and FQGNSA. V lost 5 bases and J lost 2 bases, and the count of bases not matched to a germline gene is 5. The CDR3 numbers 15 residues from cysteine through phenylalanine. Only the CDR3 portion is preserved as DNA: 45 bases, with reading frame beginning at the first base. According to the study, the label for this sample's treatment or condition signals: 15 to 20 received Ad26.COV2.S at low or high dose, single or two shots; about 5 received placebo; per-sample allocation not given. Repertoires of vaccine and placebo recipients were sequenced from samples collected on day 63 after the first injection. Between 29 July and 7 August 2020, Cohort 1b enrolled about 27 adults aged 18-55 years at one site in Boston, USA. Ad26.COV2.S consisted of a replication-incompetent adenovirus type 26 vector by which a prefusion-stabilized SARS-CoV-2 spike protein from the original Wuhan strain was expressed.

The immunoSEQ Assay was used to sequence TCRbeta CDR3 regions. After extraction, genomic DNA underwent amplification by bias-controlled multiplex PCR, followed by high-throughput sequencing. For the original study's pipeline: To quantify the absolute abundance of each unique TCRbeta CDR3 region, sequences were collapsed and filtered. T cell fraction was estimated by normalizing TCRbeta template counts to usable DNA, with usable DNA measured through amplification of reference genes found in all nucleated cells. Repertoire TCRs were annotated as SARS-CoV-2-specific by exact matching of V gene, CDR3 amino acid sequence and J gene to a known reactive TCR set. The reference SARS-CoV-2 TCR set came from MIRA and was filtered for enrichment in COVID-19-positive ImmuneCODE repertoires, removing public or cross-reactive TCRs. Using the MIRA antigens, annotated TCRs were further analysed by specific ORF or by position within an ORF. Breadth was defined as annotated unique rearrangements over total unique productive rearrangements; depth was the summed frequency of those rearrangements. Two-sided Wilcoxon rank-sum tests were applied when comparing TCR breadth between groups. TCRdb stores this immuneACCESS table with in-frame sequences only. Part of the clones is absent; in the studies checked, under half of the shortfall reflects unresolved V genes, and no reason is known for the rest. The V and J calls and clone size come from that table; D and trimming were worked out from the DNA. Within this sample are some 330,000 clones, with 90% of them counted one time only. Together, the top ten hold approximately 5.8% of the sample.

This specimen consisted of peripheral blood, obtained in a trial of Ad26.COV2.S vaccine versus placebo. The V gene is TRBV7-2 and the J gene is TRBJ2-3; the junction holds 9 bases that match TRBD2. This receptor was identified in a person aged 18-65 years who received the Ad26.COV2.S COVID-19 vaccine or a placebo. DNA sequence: TGTGCCAGCAGCCCGCGGGGGGGAACCACAGATACGCAGTATTTT. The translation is CASSPRGGTTDTQYF.